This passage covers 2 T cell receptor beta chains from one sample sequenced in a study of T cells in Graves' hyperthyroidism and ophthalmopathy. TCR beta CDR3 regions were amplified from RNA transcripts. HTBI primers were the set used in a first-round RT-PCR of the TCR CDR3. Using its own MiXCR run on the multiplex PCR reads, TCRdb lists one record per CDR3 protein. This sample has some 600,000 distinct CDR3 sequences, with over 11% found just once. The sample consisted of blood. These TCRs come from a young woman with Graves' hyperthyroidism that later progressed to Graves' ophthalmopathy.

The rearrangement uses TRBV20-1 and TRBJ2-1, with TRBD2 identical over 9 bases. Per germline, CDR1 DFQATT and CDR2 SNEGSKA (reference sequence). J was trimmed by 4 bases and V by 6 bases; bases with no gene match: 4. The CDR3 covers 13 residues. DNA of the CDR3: TGCAGTGCCGGCGGGAGGGCGTACAATGAGCAGTTCTTC. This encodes CSAGGRAYNEQFF.

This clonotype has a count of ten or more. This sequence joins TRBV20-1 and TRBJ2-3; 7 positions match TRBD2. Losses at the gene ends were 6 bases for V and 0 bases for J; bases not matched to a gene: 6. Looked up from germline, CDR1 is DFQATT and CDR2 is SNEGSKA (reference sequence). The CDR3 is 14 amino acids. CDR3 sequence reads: CSAGDYSSTDTQYF. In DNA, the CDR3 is TGCAGTGCGGGGGACTACTCTAGCACAGATACGCAGTATTTT.